The clone carrying this T cell receptor (beta chain) was picked up a small number of times. Its specificity is unknown. This entry belongs to a study of graft-versus-host responses after intestinal transplantation. Study-level points and caveats: Individuals carrying graft-donor T cell macrochimerism showed high graft-versus-host to host-versus-graft clonal ratios in allografts.

Here immunoSEQ multiplex PCR was the method, and the copy in TCRdb shows in-frame clones only, minus some. The sample carries 80,000 to 100,000 clones, around 93% recorded once. Sample: unstimulated CD8+ T cells sorted from spleen or lymph node cells, taken before transplant. The receptor's source is a human donor who was the organ donor for an intestinal transplant.

The CDR3 is CATSIQNQPQHF. Here the CDR3 DNA reads TGTGCCACCAGCATTCAGAATCAGCCCCAGCATTTT. This rearrangement joins TRBV15 to TRBJ1-5; D ambiguous. This CDR3 has 12 amino acids. The germline V and J ends were trimmed by 4 bases and 4 bases, with 5 bases remaining between them. CDR1 and CDR2 from the germline V gene are LNHNV and YYDKDF (reference sequence).